Presented here are 7 T cell receptor beta chains from one specimen sequenced in a study of blood T cell repertoires in COVID-19. Assay used: immunoSEQ multiplex PCR; TCRdb lists only in-frame clones, some missing. The sample has roughly 380,000 clones, about 85% seen once. Input material: peripheral blood. All receptors come from a woman aged 18-29 years with acute or convalescent COVID-19.

This chain uses TRBV19 with TRBJ1-4; 7 nucleotides line up with TRBD1. With V trimmed by 7 bases and J by 0 bases, 5 bases remained unmatched. Germline CDR1 LNHDA, CDR2 SQIVND (reference sequence). The CDR3 consists of 15 residues. CDR3 loop: CASNTGAATNEKLFF. The CDR3 nucleotides are TGTGCCAGTAATACAGGGGCCGCAACTAATGAAAAACTGTTTTTT.

The chain joins TRBV12-3 or TRBV12-4 to TRBJ2-7; D is undetermined. The CDR3 covers 13 residues. Trimming removed 4 bases from V and 6 bases from J, with 13 bases in between. CDR3 region: CASSWASSAEQYF. The CDR3 bases are TGTGCCAGCAGTTGGGCGTCCTCCGCCGAGCAGTACTTC.

J is TRBJ2-2 and V is TRBV11-1, with 7 bases lining up with TRBD1. From germline, CDR1 is SGHAT and CDR2 FQDESV (reference sequence). The CDR3 spans 15 residues. J was trimmed by 3 bases and V by 1 base; bases with no gene match: 2. In nucleotides, the CDR3 is TGTGCCAGCAGCTTAGAGGGGGCGCACACCGGGGAGCTGTTTTTT. This codes for CASSLEGAHTGELFF.

The gene calls are TRBV2 and TRBJ1-6, with TRBD1 identical over 8 bases. Looked up from germline, CDR1 is SNHLY and CDR2 is FYNNEI. J gave up 8 bases and V 4 bases, and 4 bases lay outside the gene matches. This CDR3 region has 14 residues. The CDR3 region is CASSAETGDSPLHF. In nucleotides, the CDR3 is TGTGCCAGCAGTGCGGAGACAGGGGATTCACCCCTCCACTTT.

The J gene is TRBJ2-5, the V gene TRBV11-2, with 7 bases lining up with TRBD2. CDR3 length equals 14 residues. Germline V gives CDR1 SGHAT, CDR2 FQNNGV. The junction had 8 bases not matched to a gene; V was cut back by 7 bases and J by 3 bases. The CDR3 loop reads CASTPAGTEETQYF. The CDR3 DNA sequence: TGTGCCAGCACCCCAGCGGGGACTGAAGAGACCCAGTACTTC.

The chain couples TRBV29-1 to TRBJ1-4; D ambiguous. CDR3 length equals 13 residues. Germline values: CDR1 SQVTM, CDR2 ANQGSEA. The V and J ends lost 5 bases and 2 bases respectively, with 9 bases between them. In DNA, the CDR3 is TGCAGCGTTTTCGACAATACTAATGAAAAACTGTTTTTT. Translating it yields CSVFDNTNEKLFF.

The chain has TRBV28 and TRBJ1-5; 9 positions agree with TRBD1. Germline V gene data show CDR1 as MDHEN and CDR2 as SYDVKM. The V and J ends lost 6 bases and 5 bases, in that order; junction bases with no gene match: 11. This CDR3 is built from 16 residues. CDR3 sequence: CASSLKLGQGYQPQHF. The CDR3 DNA reads as TGTGCCAGCAGCTTAAAACTGGGACAGGGATATCAGCCCCAGCATTTT.